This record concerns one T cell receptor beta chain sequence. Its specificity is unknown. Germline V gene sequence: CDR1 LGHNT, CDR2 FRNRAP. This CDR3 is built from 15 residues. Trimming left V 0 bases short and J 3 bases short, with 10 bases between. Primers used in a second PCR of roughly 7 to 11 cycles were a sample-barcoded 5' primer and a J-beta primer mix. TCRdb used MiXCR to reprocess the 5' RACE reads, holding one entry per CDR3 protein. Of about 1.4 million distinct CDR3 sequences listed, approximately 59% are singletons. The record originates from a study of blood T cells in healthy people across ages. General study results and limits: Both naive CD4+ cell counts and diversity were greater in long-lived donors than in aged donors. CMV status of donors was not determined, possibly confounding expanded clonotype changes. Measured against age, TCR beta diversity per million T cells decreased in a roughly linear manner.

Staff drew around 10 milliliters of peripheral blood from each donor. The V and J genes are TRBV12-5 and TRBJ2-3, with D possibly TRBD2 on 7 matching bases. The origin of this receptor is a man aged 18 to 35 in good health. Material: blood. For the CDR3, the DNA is TGTGCTAGTGGTTTGGTTGAGGGGGGGACAGATACGCAGTATTTT. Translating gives CASGLVEGGTDTQYF.